A single sample is the source of the 13 T cell receptor beta chains below, sequenced in a study of T cell changes during pregnancy in multiple sclerosis. Clones were sequenced by immunoSEQ multiplex PCR, and TCRdb holds only the in-frame ones, with some missing. The data contain fewer than 45,000 clones, around 91% of them singletons. Here the sequenced sample was CD4+ T cells from peripheral blood mononuclear cells, taken in the second trimester of pregnancy. The receptor source for this set is a female donor in good health, enrolled as a control in a pregnancy study.

The genes are TRBV5-1 and TRBJ1-2, with 7 bases identical to TRBD1. J was trimmed by 4 bases and V by 5 bases; bases with no gene match: 8. Germline CDR1 SGHRS, CDR2 YFSETQ. There are 14 residues in the CDR3. CDR3 coding DNA: TGCGCCAGCAGTGCCTTACAGGGGATCTATGGCTACACCTTC. Protein: CASSALQGIYGYTF.

This chain links TRBV6-5 with TRBJ2-7, with 8 bases matching TRBD1. V shed 0 bases, J shed 7 bases, and the junction held 11 bases outside the gene matches. The CDR3 totals 16 residues. From germline, CDR1 is MNHEY and CDR2 SVGAGI. The CDR3 protein is CASSYSRTGPSGEQYF. The CDR3 region has the DNA TGTGCCAGCAGTTACTCGAGGACAGGGCCCTCGGGGGAGCAGTACTTC.

J is TRBJ2-3 and V is TRBV2; 7 nucleotides agree with TRBD1. Germline CDR1 reads SNHLY; CDR2 reads FYNNEI. CDR3 size: 14 residues. After removal of 7 bases from V and 3 bases from J, the junction contained 7 bases not matched to a gene. CDR3 DNA: TGTGCCAGCAAACGGACAGGCACAACAGATACGCAGTATTTT. Protein: CASKRTGTTDTQYF.

V is TRBV11-3 and J is TRBJ2-1; 7 bases line up with TRBD1. Germline V gene lookup returns CDR1 SGHNT and CDR2 YENEEA. The V and J ends lost 5 bases and 7 bases, in that order; junction bases with no gene match: 11. The CDR3 loop spans 15 amino acids. This CDR3 reads CASSPGTDSKNEQFF. CDR3 in DNA: TGTGCCAGCAGCCCCGGGACAGACTCTAAAAATGAGCAGTTCTTC.

CDR3 sequence: CASSDLTGGTYEQYF. As DNA, the CDR3 is TGTGCCAGCAGCGACCTCACAGGGGGCACCTACGAGCAGTACTTC. This chain connects TRBV28 to TRBJ2-7; 9 bases match TRBD1. The ends lost 6 bases at V and 2 bases at J; junction bases unmatched: 8. The CDR3 is 15 residues long. Germline V gives CDR1 MDHEN, CDR2 SYDVKM.

Only a few counts were recorded for this clone. The V call is TRBV19, the J call TRBJ1-5, with TRBD1 matching over 7 bases. The CDR3 sequence is 16 residues long. Trimming removed 5 bases from V and 4 bases from J; junction bases left unmatched: 11. In germline, CDR1 is LNHDA, CDR2 SQIVND (reference sequence). CDR3: CASSPPGRQGNQPQHF. The CDR3 DNA reads TGTGCCAGTAGTCCCCCGGGGCGACAGGGAAATCAGCCCCAGCATTTT. The entire variable domain, with the rest obtained from reference TRBV19 and TRBJ1-5, is as follows: DGGITQSPKYLFRKEGQNVTLSCEQNLNHDAMYWYRQDPGQGLRLIYYSQIVNDFQKGDIAEGYSVSREKKESFPLTVTSAQKNPTAFYLCASSPPGRQGNQPQHFGDGTRLSIL.

The gene calls are TRBV7-7 and TRBJ2-6, with D possibly being TRBD1 (6 bases). The germline CDR1 and CDR2 sequences are SSHAT and FNYEAQ (reference sequence). The CDR3 extends over 13 amino acids. The CDR3 spells CASQGSGANVLTF. The CDR3 DNA sequence: TGTGCTAGTCAGGGGTCAGGGGCCAACGTCCTGACTTTC.

This clone was counted once. The chain has TRBV7-9 and TRBJ2-5; 8 nucleotides match TRBD2. The trim removed 5 bases at V and 3 bases at J, leaving 5 bases unmatched. Germline values: CDR1 SEHNR, CDR2 FQNEAQ (reference sequence). This CDR3 region has 14 residues. The CDR3 sequence is CASSGTRKEETQYF. In DNA form, the CDR3 reads TGTGCCAGCAGCGGGACTAGAAAAGAAGAGACCCAGTACTTC.

This chain uses TRBV30 with TRBJ1-2; 8 bases are a match to TRBD1. With 0 bases clipped from V and 1 base from J, the junction kept 7 bases outside the gene matches. Germline values: CDR1 GTSNPN, CDR2 SVGIG (reference sequence). The CDR3 has 16 residues. The CDR3 DNA is TGTGCCTGGAGTGTACGGCGACAGGGGTATAACTATGGCTACACCTTC. This codes for CAWSVRRQGYNYGYTF.

The genes are TRBV28 and TRBJ1-5; D is possibly TRBD1 (5 bases). V was trimmed by 3 bases and J by 7 bases, leaving 10 bases between them. This CDR3 comprises 13 residues. CDR1 is MDHEN and CDR2 is SYDVKM in the germline V gene. The CDR3 nucleotides are TGTGCCAGCAGTTTGGCAGGGCAGCAGCCCCAGCATTTT. Protein product: CASSLAGQQPQHF.

The chain employs TRBV6-5 and TRBJ2-7; a weak D match, TRBD1 (6 bases). Germline-derived CDR1 and CDR2 are MNHEY and SVGAGI. Deletions cut 6 bases from V and 10 bases from J, with 13 bases between. The CDR3 covers 11 residues. Written as DNA, the CDR3 is TGTGCCAGCAGCCTGGGACACCTCCAGTACTTC. It translates to CASSLGHLQYF.

In its sample, this clone was seen once. This chain links TRBV18 with TRBJ2-3; 9 bases fit TRBD2. The ends lost 3 bases at V and 1 base at J; junction bases unmatched: 2. The CDR3 covers 15 residues. From germline, CDR1 is KGHSH and CDR2 LQKENI. CDR3 in amino acids: CASSPRTSGTDTQYF. DNA of the CDR3: TGTGCCAGCTCACCTCGGACTAGCGGCACAGATACGCAGTATTTT.

The chain joins TRBV30 to TRBJ1-2; D not resolved. Looked up from germline, CDR1 is GTSNPN and CDR2 is SVGIG (reference sequence). The CDR3 length is 15 residues. V was clipped by 2 bases and J by 8 bases, with 21 bases between them. The chain's CDR3 is CAWSRNGISIGGYTF. The CDR3 DNA reads as TGTGCCTGGAGTCGCAACGGGATTTCAATTGGGGGCTACACCTTC.